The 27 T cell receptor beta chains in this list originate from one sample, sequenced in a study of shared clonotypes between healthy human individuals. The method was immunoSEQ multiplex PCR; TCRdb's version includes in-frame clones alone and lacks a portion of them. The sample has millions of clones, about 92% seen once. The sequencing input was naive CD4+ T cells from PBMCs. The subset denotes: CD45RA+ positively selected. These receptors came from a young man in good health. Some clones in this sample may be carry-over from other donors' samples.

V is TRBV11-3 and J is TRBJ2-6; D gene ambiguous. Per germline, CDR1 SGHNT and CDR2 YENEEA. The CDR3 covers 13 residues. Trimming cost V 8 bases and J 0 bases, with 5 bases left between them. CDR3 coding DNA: TGTGCCAGCGCCCACTCTGGGGCCAACGTCCTGACTTTC. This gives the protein CASAHSGANVLTF. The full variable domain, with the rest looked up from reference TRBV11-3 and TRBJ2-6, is EAGVVQSPRYKIIEKKQPVAFWCNPISGHNTLYWYLQNLGQGPELLIRYENEEAVDDSQLPKDRFSAERLKGVDSTLKIQPAELGDSAVYLCASAHSGANVLTFGAGSRLTVL.

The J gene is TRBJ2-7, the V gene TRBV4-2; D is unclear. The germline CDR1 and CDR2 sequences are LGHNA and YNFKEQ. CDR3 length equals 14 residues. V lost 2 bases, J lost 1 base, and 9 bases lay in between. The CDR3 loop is CASSQISHSYEQYF. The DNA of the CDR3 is TGTGCCAGCAGCCAAATCAGCCATTCCTACGAGCAGTACTTC.

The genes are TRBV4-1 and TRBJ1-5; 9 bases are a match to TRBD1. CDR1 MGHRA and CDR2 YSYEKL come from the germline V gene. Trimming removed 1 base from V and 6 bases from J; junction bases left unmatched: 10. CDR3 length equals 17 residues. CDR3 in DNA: TGCGCCAGCAGCCAAGGACAGGGGGAACGATTTCTTCAGCCCCAGCATTTT. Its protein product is CASSQGQGERFLQPQHF.

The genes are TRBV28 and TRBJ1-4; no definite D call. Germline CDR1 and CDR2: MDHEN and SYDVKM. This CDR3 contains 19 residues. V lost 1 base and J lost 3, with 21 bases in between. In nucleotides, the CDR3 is TGTGCCAGCAGTTTATTTGGGGTTCGGGGTCCCCGGGCTAATGAAAAACTGTTTTTT. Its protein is CASSLFGVRGPRANEKLFF.

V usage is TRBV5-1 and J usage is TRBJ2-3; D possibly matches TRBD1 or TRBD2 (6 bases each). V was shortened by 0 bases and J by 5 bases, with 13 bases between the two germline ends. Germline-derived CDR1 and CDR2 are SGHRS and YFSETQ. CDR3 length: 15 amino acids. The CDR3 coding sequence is TGCGCCAGCAGCTTGGGTGGGGGGCGAAGAGATACGCAGTATTTT. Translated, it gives CASSLGGGRRDTQYF.

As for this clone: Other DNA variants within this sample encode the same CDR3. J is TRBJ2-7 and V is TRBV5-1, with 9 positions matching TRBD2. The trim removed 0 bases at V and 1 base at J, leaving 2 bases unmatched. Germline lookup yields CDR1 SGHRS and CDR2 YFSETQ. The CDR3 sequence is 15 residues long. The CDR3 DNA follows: TGCGCCAGCAGCTTGGGAGCGGGAGGATCCTACGAGCAGTACTTC. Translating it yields CASSLGAGGSYEQYF.

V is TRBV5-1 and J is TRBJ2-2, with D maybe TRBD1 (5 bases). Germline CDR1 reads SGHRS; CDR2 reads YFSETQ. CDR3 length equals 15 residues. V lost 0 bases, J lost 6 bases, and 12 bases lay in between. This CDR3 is CASSLERGTAGELFF. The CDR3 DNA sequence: TGCGCCAGCAGCTTGGAAAGGGGAACAGCCGGGGAGCTGTTTTTT.

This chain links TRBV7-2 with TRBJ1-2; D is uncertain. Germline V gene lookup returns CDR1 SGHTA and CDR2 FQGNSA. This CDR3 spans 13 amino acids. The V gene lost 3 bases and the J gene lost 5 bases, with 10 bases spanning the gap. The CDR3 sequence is CASSFFDGYGYTF. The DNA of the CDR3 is TGTGCCAGCAGCTTTTTCGACGGGTATGGCTACACCTTC. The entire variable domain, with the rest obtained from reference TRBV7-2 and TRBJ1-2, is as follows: GAGVSQSPSNKVTEKGKDVELRCDPISGHTALYWYRQSLGQGLEFLIYFQGNSAPDKSGLPSDRFSAERTGGSVSTLTIQRTQQEDSAVYLCASSFFDGYGYTFGSGTRLTVV.

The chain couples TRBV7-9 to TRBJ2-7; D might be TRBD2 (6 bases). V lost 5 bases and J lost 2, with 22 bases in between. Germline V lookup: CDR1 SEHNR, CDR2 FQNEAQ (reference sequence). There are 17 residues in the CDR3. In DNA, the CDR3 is TGTGCCAGCAGCCCCTCGAGGCGGGGCCCCCTAACCTACGAGCAGTACTTC. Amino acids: CASSPSRRGPLTYEQYF.

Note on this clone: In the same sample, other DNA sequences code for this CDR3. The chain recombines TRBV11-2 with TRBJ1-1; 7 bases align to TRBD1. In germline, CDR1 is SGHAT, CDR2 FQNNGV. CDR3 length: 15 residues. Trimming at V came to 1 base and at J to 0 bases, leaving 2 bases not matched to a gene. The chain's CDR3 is CASSLVGTVNTEAFF. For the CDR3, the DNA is TGTGCCAGCAGCTTAGTAGGGACAGTGAACACTGAAGCTTTCTTT.

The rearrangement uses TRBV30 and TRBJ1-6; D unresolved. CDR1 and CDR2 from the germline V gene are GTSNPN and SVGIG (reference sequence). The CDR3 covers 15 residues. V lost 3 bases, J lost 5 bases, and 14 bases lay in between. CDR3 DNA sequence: TGTGCCTGGAGCCCCTCTTTTCTCAATAATTCACCCCTCCACTTT. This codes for CAWSPSFLNNSPLHF.

CDR3 loop: CASSERVRSGELFF. As DNA, the CDR3 is TGTGCCAGCAGTGAACGGGTGCGATCCGGGGAGCTGTTTTTT. The rearrangement links TRBV2 to TRBJ2-2; D call uncertain. Trimming took 2 bases from V and 6 from J, leaving 10 bases between them. There are 14 residues in the CDR3. CDR1 and CDR2 (germline): SNHLY, FYNNEI.

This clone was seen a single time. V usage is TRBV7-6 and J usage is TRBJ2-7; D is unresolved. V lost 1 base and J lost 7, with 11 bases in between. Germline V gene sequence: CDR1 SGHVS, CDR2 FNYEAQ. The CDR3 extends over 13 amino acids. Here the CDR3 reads CASSLGPGYEQYF. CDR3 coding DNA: TGTGCCAGCAGCTTAGGTCCGGGTTATGAGCAGTACTTC. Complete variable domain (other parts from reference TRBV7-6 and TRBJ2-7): GAGVSQSPRYKVTKRGQDVALRCDPISGHVSLYWYRQALGQGPEFLTYFNYEAQQDKSGLPNDRFSAERPEGSISTLTIQRTEQRDSAMYRCASSLGPGYEQYFGPGTRLTVT.

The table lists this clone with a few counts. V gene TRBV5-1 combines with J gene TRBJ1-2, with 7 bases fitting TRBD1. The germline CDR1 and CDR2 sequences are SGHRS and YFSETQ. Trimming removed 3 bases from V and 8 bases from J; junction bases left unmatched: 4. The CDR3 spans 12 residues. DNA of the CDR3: TGCGCCAGCAGCTACGACAGGGTCGGCTACACCTTC. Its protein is CASSYDRVGYTF.

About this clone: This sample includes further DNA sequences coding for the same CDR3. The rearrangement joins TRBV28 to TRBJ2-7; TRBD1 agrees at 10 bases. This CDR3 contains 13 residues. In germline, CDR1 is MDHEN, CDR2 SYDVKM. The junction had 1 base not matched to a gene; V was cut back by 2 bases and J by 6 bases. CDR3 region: CASSLRDRGEQYF. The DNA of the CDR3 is TGTGCCAGCAGTTTACGGGACAGGGGCGAGCAGTACTTC.

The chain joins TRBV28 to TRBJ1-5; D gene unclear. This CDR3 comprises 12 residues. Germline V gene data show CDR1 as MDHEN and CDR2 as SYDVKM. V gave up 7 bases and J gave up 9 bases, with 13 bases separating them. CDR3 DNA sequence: TGTGCCAGCACCCACAATACCAGGCCCCAGCATTTT. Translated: CASTHNTRPQHF.

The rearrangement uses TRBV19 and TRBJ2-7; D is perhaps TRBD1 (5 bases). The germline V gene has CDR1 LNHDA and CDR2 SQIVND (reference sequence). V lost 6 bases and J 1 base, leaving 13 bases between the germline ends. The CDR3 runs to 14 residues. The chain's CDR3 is CASSPIDRSYEQYF. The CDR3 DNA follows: TGTGCCAGTAGCCCGATAGACAGATCCTACGAGCAGTACTTC. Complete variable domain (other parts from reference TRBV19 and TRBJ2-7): DGGITQSPKYLFRKEGQNVTLSCEQNLNHDAMYWYRQDPGQGLRLIYYSQIVNDFQKGDIAEGYSVSREKKESFPLTVTSAQKNPTAFYLCASSPIDRSYEQYFGPGTRLTVT.

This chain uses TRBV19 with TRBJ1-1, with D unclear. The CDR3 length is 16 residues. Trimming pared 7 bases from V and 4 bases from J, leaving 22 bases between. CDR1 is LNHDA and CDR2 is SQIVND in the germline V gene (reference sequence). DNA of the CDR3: TGTGCCAGTACCCCTCCGGGTGCCAGATCTACCACTGAAGCTTTCTTT. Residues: CASTPPGARSTTEAFF.

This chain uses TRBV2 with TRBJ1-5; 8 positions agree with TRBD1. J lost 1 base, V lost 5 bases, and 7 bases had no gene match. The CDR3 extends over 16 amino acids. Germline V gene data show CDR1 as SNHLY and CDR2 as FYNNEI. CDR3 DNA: TGTGCCAGCAGTACCGGACAGGGAGGGAGCAATCAGCCCCAGCATTTT. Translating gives CASSTGQGGSNQPQHF.

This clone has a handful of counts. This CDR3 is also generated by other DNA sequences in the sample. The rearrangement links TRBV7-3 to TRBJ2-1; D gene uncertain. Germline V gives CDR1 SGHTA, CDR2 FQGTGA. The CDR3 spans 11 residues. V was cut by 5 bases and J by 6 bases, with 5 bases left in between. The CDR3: CASSPGNEQFF. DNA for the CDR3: TGTGCCAGCAGCCCCGGCAATGAGCAGTTCTTC.

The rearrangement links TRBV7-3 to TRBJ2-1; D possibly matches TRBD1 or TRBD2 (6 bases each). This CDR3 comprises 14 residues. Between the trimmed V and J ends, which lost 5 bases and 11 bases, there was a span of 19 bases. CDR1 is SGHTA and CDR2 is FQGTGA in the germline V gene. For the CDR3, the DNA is TGTGCCAGCAGCACTTATGGGGGCGGGACCCAGCAGTTCTTC. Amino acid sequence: CASSTYGGGTQQFF.

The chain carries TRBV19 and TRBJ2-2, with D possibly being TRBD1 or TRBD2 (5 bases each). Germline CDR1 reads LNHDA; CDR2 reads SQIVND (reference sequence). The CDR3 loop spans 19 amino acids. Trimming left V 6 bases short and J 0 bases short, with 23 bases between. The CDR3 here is CASRPVARSEGANTGELFF. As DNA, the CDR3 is TGTGCCAGTAGACCGGTAGCGCGGAGCGAAGGGGCGAACACCGGGGAGCTGTTTTTT.

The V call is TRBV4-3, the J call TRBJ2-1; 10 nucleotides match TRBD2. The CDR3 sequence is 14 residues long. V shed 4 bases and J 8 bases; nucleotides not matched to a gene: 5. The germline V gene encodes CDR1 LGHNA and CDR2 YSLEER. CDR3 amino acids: CASSPGTSDHEQFF. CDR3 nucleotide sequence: TGCGCCAGCAGCCCCGGGACTAGCGATCATGAGCAGTTCTTC.

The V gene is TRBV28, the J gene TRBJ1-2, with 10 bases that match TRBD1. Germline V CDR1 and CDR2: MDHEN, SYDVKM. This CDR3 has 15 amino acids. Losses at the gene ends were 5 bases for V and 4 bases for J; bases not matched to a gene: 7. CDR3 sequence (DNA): TGTGCCAGCAGTATCCCACGGACAGGGGGCTATGGCTACACCTTC. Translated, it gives CASSIPRTGGYGYTF.

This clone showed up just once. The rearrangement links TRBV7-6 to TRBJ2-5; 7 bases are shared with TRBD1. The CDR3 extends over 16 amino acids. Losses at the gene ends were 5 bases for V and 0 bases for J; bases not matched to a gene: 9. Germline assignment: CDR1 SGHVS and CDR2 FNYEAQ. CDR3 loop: CASSVKGTVYQETQYF. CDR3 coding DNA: TGTGCCAGCAGCGTAAAGGGGACAGTATACCAAGAGACCCAGTACTTC.

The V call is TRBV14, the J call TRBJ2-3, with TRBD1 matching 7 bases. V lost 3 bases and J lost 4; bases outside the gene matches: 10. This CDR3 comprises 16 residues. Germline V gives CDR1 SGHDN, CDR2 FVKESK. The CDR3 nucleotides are TGTGCCAGCAGCCACCGAGACAGGGCGAGCGCAGATACGCAGTATTTT. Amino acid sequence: CASSHRDRASADTQYF.

CDR3 sequence: CASSYPLGQGVEKLFF. As DNA, the CDR3 is TGTGCCAGCAGTTACCCGTTGGGACAGGGTGTGGAAAAACTGTTTTTT. This chain links TRBV6-6 with TRBJ1-4, with 9 bases aligning to TRBD1. The CDR3 is made up of 16 amino acids. CDR1 MNHNY and CDR2 SVGAGI come from the germline V gene (reference sequence). V shed 2 bases and J 8 bases; nucleotides not matched to a gene: 9.